The rows below give T cell receptor beta chains drawn from one sample of a study of cytomegalovirus exposure and HLA in healthy donors. Generated by immunoSEQ multiplex PCR, the TCRdb table keeps only in-frame clones and is missing some. This repertoire shows 200,000 or so clones, 81% found once; its top ten account for around 2.1%. Sequenced input: PBMCs. These receptors all come from a woman in her late teens or twenties in good health and CMV-seropositive. Each CDR3 is given with its conserved first and last residue. The order of the fields is D gene, J gene, clone size, V gene, CDR3 protein, CDR3 DNA. The D gene is left open where the match is weak. Clone size, where shown, is once, few, many, or a class for clones that have expanded.

D gene: TRBD2
J gene: TRBJ2-3
clone size: few
V gene: TRBV4-1
CDR3 protein: CASSLSGGTDTQYF
CDR3 DNA: TGCGCCAGCAGCCTTAGCGGGGGGACAGATACGCAGTATTTT

D gene: .
J gene: TRBJ1-4
clone size: .
V gene: TRBV4-3
CDR3 protein: CASGSWGEEKLFF
CDR3 DNA: TGCGCCAGCGGATCGTGGGGCGAGGAAAAACTGTTTTTT

D gene: TRBD1
J gene: TRBJ2-2
clone size: .
V gene: TRBV5-6
CDR3 protein: CASSRDRGTGELFF
CDR3 DNA: TGTGCCAGCAGCCGTGACAGGGGAACCGGGGAGCTGTTTTTT

D gene: .
J gene: TRBJ1-6
clone size: .
V gene: TRBV5-6
CDR3 protein: CASSMAGGELFHLSPLHF
CDR3 DNA: TGTGCCAGCAGCATGGCCGGTGGTGAGCTCTTCCATCTATCACCCCTCCACTTT

D gene: TRBD2
J gene: TRBJ2-2
clone size: .
V gene: TRBV5-4
CDR3 protein: CASSTTRTSGGASGELFF
CDR3 DNA: TGTGCCAGCAGCACTACCCGGACTAGCGGGGGGGCCTCCGGGGAGCTGTTTTTT

D gene: .
J gene: TRBJ1-2
clone size: .
V gene: TRBV19
CDR3 protein: CASSMGGAGDYGYTF
CDR3 DNA: TGTGCCAGTAGTATGGGGGGGGCCGGGGACTATGGCTACACCTTC

D gene: TRBD1
J gene: TRBJ1-5
clone size: once
V gene: TRBV27
CDR3 protein: CASSTRQGSQPQHF
CDR3 DNA: TGTGCCAGCAGTACACGACAGGGTTCTCAGCCCCAGCATTTT

D gene: .
J gene: TRBJ2-3
clone size: .
V gene: TRBV7-2
CDR3 protein: CASSLRRGGGTDTQYF
CDR3 DNA: TGTGCCAGCAGCCTACGGCGGGGAGGCGGCACAGATACGCAGTATTTT

D gene: TRBD2
J gene: TRBJ2-3
clone size: .
V gene: TRBV11-3
CDR3 protein: CASSSGGGPDTQYF
CDR3 DNA: TGTGCCAGCAGCTCCGGGGGAGGGCCAGATACGCAGTATTTT

D gene: TRBD2
J gene: TRBJ2-2
clone size: few
V gene: TRBV27
CDR3 protein: CASRGLAGLVGGELFF
CDR3 DNA: TGTGCCAGCAGGGGACTAGCGGGACTAGTAGGCGGGGAGCTGTTTTTT